This T cell receptor beta chain was sequenced in a study of cytomegalovirus exposure and HLA in healthy donors. Study-level findings and limits: Immune exposure data for these donors was limited to CMV serostatus.

Germline assignment: CDR1 SGHRS and CDR2 YFSETQ. The V segment lost 4 bases and the J segment 5 bases; nucleotides outside the gene matches: 8. This CDR3 has 14 residues. Each of the donors was a healthy bone marrow donor. This clone appeared a few times. The antigen is unknown. PCR involved 60 Vbeta and 13 Jbeta primers. Produced via immunoSEQ multiplex PCR; TCRdb's table is partial and in-frame only. The profile shows 90,000 to 150,000 clones, around 69% of them singletons. Sample: PBMCs. This TCR came from a woman in her thirties or forties in good health and CMV-seropositive. This chain joins TRBV5-1 and TRBJ2-7, with 8 nucleotides matching TRBD1. The CDR3 sequence: CASSPQGAGHEQYF. CDR3 DNA sequence: TGCGCCAGCAGCCCTCAGGGGGCAGGCCACGAGCAGTACTTC.